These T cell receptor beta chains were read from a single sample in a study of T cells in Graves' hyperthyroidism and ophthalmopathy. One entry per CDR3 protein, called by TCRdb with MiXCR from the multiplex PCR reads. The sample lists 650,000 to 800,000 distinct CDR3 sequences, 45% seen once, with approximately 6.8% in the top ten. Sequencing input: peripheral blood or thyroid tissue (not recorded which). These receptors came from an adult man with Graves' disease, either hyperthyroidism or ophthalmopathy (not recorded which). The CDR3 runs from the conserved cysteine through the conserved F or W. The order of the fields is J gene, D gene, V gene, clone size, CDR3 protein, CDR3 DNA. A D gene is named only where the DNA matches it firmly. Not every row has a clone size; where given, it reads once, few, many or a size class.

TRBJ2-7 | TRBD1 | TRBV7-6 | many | CASSQGQGYSYEQYF | TGTGCCAGCAGCCAAGGACAGGGCTACTCCTACGAGCAGTACTTC
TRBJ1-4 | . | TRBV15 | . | CATSRRAERDEKLFF | TGTGCCACCAGCAGACGGGCCGAGCGGGATGAAAAACTGTTTTTT
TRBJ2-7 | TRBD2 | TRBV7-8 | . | CASSDPLRQGTSGKTYEQYF | TGTGCCAGCAGTGATCCTCTCCGCCAGGGAACTAGCGGGAAGACCTACGAGCAGTACTTC
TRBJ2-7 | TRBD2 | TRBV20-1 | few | CSARPPLAGGPHEQYF | TGCAGTGCTAGGCCCCCCCTAGCGGGAGGGCCCCACGAGCAGTACTTC
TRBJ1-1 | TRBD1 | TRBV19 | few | CASSDRGFGEAFF | TGTGCCAGTAGTGACAGGGGATTTGGTGAAGCTTTCTTT
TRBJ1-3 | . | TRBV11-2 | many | CASRQGRTGNTIYF | TGTGCCAGCAGACAGGGACGAACTGGAAACACCATATATTTT
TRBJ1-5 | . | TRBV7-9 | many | CASSLVPGENQPQHF | TGTGCCAGCAGCTTAGTTCCGGGGGAGAATCAGCCCCAGCATTTT
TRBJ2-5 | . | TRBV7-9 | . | CASSLGGAVETQYF | TGTGCCAGCAGCTTAGGGGGGGCGGTGGAGACCCAGTACTTC
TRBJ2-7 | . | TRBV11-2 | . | CAWRKTGFYEQYF | TGTGCCTGGAGGAAGACGGGTTTCTACGAGCAGTACTTC
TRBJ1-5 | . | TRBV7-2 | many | CASSVGVSQPQHF | TGTGCCAGCAGCGTAGGGGTTAGCCAGCCCCAGCATTTT
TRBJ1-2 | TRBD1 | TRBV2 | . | CASREGTGVYGYTF | TGTGCCAGCAGAGAAGGGACAGGGGTATATGGCTACACCTTC
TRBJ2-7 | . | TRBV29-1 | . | CSVDLDSSSYEQYF | TGCAGCGTTGACCTGGACAGTAGCTCCTACGAGCAGTACTTC
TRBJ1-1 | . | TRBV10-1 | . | CASSESLAGSRGWRTEAFF | TGCGCCAGCAGTGAGTCACTTGCAGGGAGCAGGGGCTGGCGAACTGAAGCTTTCTTT
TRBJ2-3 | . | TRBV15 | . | CATSRVGVGADTQYF | TGTGCCACCAGCAGAGTTGGGGTAGGGGCAGATACGCAGTATTTT
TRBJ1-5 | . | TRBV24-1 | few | CASSDGKNQPQHF | TGTGCCAGCAGCGACGGGAAAAATCAGCCCCAGCATTTT
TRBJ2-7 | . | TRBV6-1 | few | CASFTLGAPTYEQYF | TGTGCCAGCTTTACTCTGGGGGCGCCGACCTACGAGCAGTACTTC
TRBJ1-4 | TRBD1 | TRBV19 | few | CASCTGVNEKLFF | TGTGCCAGTTGTACAGGGGTTAATGAAAAACTGTTTTTT
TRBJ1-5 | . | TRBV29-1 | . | CSALGTGTNQPQHF | TGCAGCGCTCTGGGAACCGGGACTAATCAGCCCCAGCATTTT
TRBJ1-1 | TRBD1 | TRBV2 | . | CARADRGNTEAFF | TGTGCCAGAGCGGACAGGGGCAACACTGAAGCTTTCTTT
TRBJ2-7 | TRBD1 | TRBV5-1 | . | CASSPRGTGGYEQYF | TGCGCCAGCAGCCCCCGCGGGACAGGGGGCTACGAGCAGTACTTC
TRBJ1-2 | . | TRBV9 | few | CASSVANGQSDGYTF | TGTGCCAGCAGCGTAGCTAACGGACAATCGGATGGCTACACCTTC
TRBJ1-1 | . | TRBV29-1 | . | CSVEVVGSEAFF | TGCAGCGTTGAAGTTGTGGGGTCTGAAGCTTTCTTT
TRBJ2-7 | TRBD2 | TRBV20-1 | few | CSARGGRASNEQYF | TGCAGTGCTAGAGGCGGGAGGGCCTCCAACGAGCAGTACTTC